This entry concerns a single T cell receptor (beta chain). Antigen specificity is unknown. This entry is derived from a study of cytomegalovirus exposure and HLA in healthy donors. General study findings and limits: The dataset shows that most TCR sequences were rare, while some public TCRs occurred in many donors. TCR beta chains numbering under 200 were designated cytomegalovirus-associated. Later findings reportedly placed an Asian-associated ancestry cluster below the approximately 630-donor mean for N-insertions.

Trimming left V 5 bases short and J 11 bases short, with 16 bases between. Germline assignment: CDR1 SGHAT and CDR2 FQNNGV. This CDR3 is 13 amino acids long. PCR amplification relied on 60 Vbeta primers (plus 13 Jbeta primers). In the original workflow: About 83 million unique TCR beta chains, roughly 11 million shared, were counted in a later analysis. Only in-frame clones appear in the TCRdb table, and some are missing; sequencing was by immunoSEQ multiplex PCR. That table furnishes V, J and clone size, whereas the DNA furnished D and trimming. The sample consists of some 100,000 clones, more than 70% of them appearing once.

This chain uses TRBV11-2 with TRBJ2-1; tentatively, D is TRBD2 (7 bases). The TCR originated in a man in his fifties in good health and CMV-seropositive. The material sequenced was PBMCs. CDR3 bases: TGTGCCAGCAGCCCAACATACGGGGGGCAGCAGTTCTTC. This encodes CASSPTYGGQQFF. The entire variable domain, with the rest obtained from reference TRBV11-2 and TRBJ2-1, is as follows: EAGVAQSPRYKIIEKRQSVAFWCNPISGHATLYWYQQILGQGPKLLIQFQNNGVVDDSQLPKDRFSAERLKGVDSTLKIQPAKLEDSAVYLCASSPTYGGQQFFGPGTRLTVL.